What follows describes a single T cell receptor (beta chain). Some clones are missing from TCRdb's copy, which holds only in-frame ones; the method was immunoSEQ multiplex PCR. The repertoire consists of about 28,000 clones, with about 86% occurring once and the leading ten covering 0.6% to 0.9%. This sample is drawn from a study of T cell changes during pregnancy in multiple sclerosis. The receptor's source is a female donor in good health, enrolled as a control in a pregnancy study. Material: CD4+ T cells from peripheral blood mononuclear cells, obtained in the first trimester of pregnancy.

CDR3 protein: CASSLGIWSSGEYNEQFF. The CDR3 nucleotides read TGTGCCAGCAGCTTAGGGATTTGGAGTAGCGGGGAATACAATGAGCAGTTCTTC. The chain carries TRBV7-2 and TRBJ2-1, with TRBD2 identical over 8 bases. The V gene end was trimmed by 1 base and the J gene end by 4 bases; junction bases not matched to a gene: 12. Germline CDR1 SGHTA, CDR2 FQGNSA. This CDR3 contains 18 residues.